This section outlines one TCR beta chain sequence together with its context. The assay was immunoSEQ multiplex PCR, and TCRdb's table has in-frame clones only and misses some. The table includes about 500,000 clones, roughly 87% detected once. The data belong to a study of blood T cell repertoires in COVID-19. Study information: The analysed material was cDNA or gDNA that came from T cells, B-cell-depleted T cells, or PBMCs.

Membership in each cohort depended on participant-reported clinical history. Germline CDR1 MNHNY, CDR2 SVGAGI (reference sequence). This CDR3 region has 17 residues. Trimming at V came to 5 bases and at J to 5 bases, leaving 10 bases not matched to a gene. This rearrangement joins TRBV6-6 to TRBJ2-2; 11 nucleotides line up with TRBD1. The sample comprised PBMCs or T cells enriched from blood (not recorded which). This sequence originates from a woman in her late teens or twenties who had recovered from COVID-19. The CDR3 protein is CASSRDRGKRGTGELFF. The CDR3 bases are TGTGCCAGCAGTCGGGACAGGGGGAAGCGTGGGACCGGGGAGCTGTTTTTT.